One sample yielded the 6 T cell receptor beta chains listed below, sequenced in a study of blood T cell repertoires in COVID-19. The protocol was immunoSEQ multiplex PCR, while the TCRdb copy is restricted to in-frame clones and leaves out a portion. This sample has a few hundred thousand clones, with 86% found just once. Sequencing was carried out using peripheral blood. The origin of the receptors is a woman aged 25 to 45 with active or convalescent COVID-19.

V usage is TRBV6-4 and J usage is TRBJ2-3; 14 positions match TRBD2. CDR1 MRHNA and CDR2 SNTAGT come from the germline V gene. There are 18 residues in the CDR3. V lost 4 bases to trimming and J lost 4 bases; unmatched junction nucleotides: 10. This chain's CDR3 is CASSAGTSGGTPSDTQYF. Written as DNA, the CDR3 is TGTGCCAGCAGTGCCGGGACTAGCGGGGGAACCCCGTCAGATACGCAGTATTTT.

V usage is TRBV3-1 (or the pseudogene TRBV3-2) and J usage is TRBJ1-2; TRBD1 aligns across 9 bases. J was trimmed by 7 bases and V by 3 bases; bases with no gene match: 6. Germline CDR1 reads LGHDT; CDR2 reads YNNKEL (reference sequence). The CDR3 is made up of 14 amino acids. The CDR3 sequence is CASSHTGGSFGYTF. In DNA, the CDR3 is TGTGCCAGCAGCCATACAGGGGGCAGTTTTGGCTACACCTTC.

This chain links TRBV5-6 with TRBJ1-2; 7 nucleotides match TRBD1. The V gene end was trimmed by 4 bases and the J gene end by 2 bases; junction bases not matched to a gene: 5. The CDR3 is 14 amino acids. Germline-derived CDR1 and CDR2 are SGHDT and YYEEEE. The CDR3: CASSLRGQNYGYTF. For the CDR3, the DNA is TGTGCCAGCAGCCTTAGGGGACAGAACTATGGCTACACCTTC.

The rearrangement links TRBV5-4 to TRBJ1-2, with 12 nucleotides matching TRBD1. Germline assignment: CDR1 SGHNT and CDR2 YYREEE (reference sequence). The CDR3 is 16 residues long. The V gene end was trimmed by 4 bases and the J gene end by 4 bases; junction bases not matched to a gene: 8. CDR3 loop: CASSPGTGGGFYGYTF. CDR3 coding DNA: TGTGCCAGCAGCCCCGGGACAGGGGGCGGCTTCTATGGCTACACCTTC.

This clone occurred a few times. This CDR3 is CASSASKLLYEQYF. Written as DNA, the CDR3 is TGTGCCAGCAGTGCCTCTAAACTACTCTACGAGCAGTACTTC. V is TRBV2 and J is TRBJ2-7, with D uncertain. The length of the CDR3 is 14 residues. CDR1 is SNHLY, CDR2 FYNNEI, per germline. V shed 4 bases and J shed 3 bases, with 13 bases lying between them. Full variable domain (remainder filled in from reference TRBV2 and TRBJ2-7): EPEVTQTPSHQVTQMGQEVILRCVPISNHLYFYWYRQILGQKVEFLVSFYNNEISEKSEIFDDQFSVERPDGSNFTLKIRSTKLEDSAMYFCASSASKLLYEQYFGPGTRLTVT.

This chain joins TRBV7-9 and TRBJ1-2; possibly TRBD1 for D (6 bases). V was trimmed by 2 bases and J by 6 bases, leaving 13 bases between them. The CDR3 spans 14 residues. Per the germline V gene, CDR1 is SEHNR and CDR2 is FQNEAQ (reference sequence). CDR3: CASSLRGGRNGYTF. As DNA, the CDR3 is TGTGCCAGCAGCTTAAGAGGGGGTAGGAATGGCTACACCTTC.